A single sample gave rise to the 6 T cell receptor beta chains below, sequenced in a study of Graves' ophthalmopathy and Graves' hyperthyroidism. Using RNA transcripts, the TCR beta CDR3 regions were amplified. The library came from an HTBI-primed first-round RT-PCR and a second-round multiplex PCR. TCRdb reanalysed the multiplex PCR reads using MiXCR and keeps one entry per CDR3 protein. The data contain fewer than 650,000 distinct CDR3 sequences, approximately 22% of them seen just once; the ten biggest clones take up around 7%. The specimen was peripheral blood. The receptors derive from a woman under 30 with stable Graves' hyperthyroidism. Some clones in this sample may be carry-over from other donors' samples.

Turning to this clonotype: Relative to the germline gene, one junction end is altered; a read error may explain this. V usage is TRBV7-6 and J usage is TRBJ2-7, with 7 bases lining up with TRBD1. The V gene's germline CDR1 is SGHVS and CDR2 FNYEAQ. The CDR3 runs to 13 residues. The CDR3, as DNA: TGTGCCAGCAGCTTAACAGGGGTCTACGAGCTGTACTTC. This gives the protein CASSLTGVYELYF.

This clonotype was seen repeatedly, ten times or more. The chain is built from TRBV12-3 or TRBV12-4 and TRBJ1-1; TRBD1 matches at 10 bases. The CDR3 is 17 amino acids. Trimming took 6 bases from V and 4 from J; bases not matched to a gene: 14. The CDR3, as DNA: TGTGCCAGCAGCCGACAGGGGACAGGGGCTTCTTTCACTGAAGCTTTCTTT. Translated, it gives CASSRQGTGASFTEAFF.

In this sample, this clonotype turned up many times. The genes are TRBV19 and TRBJ1-1; a weak D match, TRBD1 (5 bases). Germline V gene data show CDR1 as LNHDA and CDR2 as SQIVND (reference sequence). CDR3 size: 14 residues. The ends were cut back, 5 bases at V and 4 bases at J, with 14 bases in the middle. The CDR3 coding sequence is TGTGCCAGTAGTTCGGGACTCGGGGGCACTGAAGCTTTCTTT. It translates to CASSSGLGGTEAFF.

This clonotype was detected many times. This rearrangement joins TRBV11-2 to TRBJ2-7, with TRBD1 matching 10 bases. V dropped 7 bases and J dropped 4; count of bases not matched to a gene: 7. The CDR3 sequence is 14 residues long. Germline V gene sequence: CDR1 SGHAT, CDR2 FQNNGV. The CDR3 protein is CASTPTGGPYEQYF. The CDR3 DNA follows: TGTGCCAGCACCCCGACAGGGGGCCCTTACGAGCAGTACTTC.

At least ten counts were recorded for this clonotype. The chain is built from TRBV10-3 and TRBJ2-7; D is uncertain. There are 13 residues in the CDR3. V lost 5 bases, J lost 1 base, and 9 bases lay in between. Germline V gene lookup returns CDR1 ENHRY and CDR2 SYGVKD. The DNA for the CDR3 is TGTGCCATCAGTCAACAAAATTCCTACGAGCAGTACTTC. Translating it yields CAISQQNSYEQYF.

There are many counts of this clonotype. This chain connects TRBV11-2 to TRBJ1-3; the D gene is possibly TRBD1 (6 bases). V lost 4 bases and J 4 bases, leaving 11 bases between the germline ends. The CDR3 spans 14 residues. The V gene's germline CDR1 is SGHAT and CDR2 FQNNGV. The CDR3 here is CASSSTQGGNTIYF. The DNA of the CDR3 is TGTGCCAGCAGCTCGACTCAGGGGGGAAACACCATATATTTT.